These 2 T cell receptor beta chains originate from one sample sequenced in a study of technical replicates of blood from a few donors. The method was immunoSEQ multiplex PCR; TCRdb's version includes in-frame clones alone and lacks a portion of them. The table records about 81,000 clones, around 96% of them present only once. Specimen: T cells isolated from PBMCs. The source is a human donor in good health.

This clone came up once. The CDR3 DNA sequence: TGTGCCAGCAGCACCCGTTTAGCGGACAGGACGATCTCCTACAATGAGCAGTTCTTC. Translated, it gives CASSTRLADRTISYNEQFF. This sequence joins TRBV27 and TRBJ2-1, with a weak D call TRBD1 (7 bases). V was clipped by 6 bases and J by 0 bases, with 24 bases between them. Per germline, CDR1 MNHEY and CDR2 SMNVEV (reference sequence). The CDR3 covers 19 residues.

This sequence joins TRBV4-2 and TRBJ2-5; TRBD2 aligns across 11 bases. Germline-derived CDR1 and CDR2 are LGHNA and YNFKEQ. The CDR3 contains 17 residues. V lost 0 bases, J lost 3 bases, and 6 bases stayed unmatched. CDR3 nucleotide sequence: TGTGCCAGCAGCCAAGATGGCCCGACTAGCGGGAAAGAGACCCAGTACTTC. This gives the protein CASSQDGPTSGKETQYF.